Included here is one T cell receptor beta chain sequence, with context. The primer mix had 60 Vbeta and 13 Jbeta primers. The repertoire was sequenced with immunoSEQ multiplex PCR; TCRdb's copy has only in-frame clones and lacks some. The data contain about 130,000 clones, around 79% of them singletons. This CDR3 region has 16 residues. This sample was taken from a study of cytomegalovirus exposure and HLA in healthy donors. Source material: PBMCs. The V call is TRBV12-2, the J call TRBJ2-1; the DNA was not compared with TRBD2, the D call given in the table. TRBV12-2 is a listed pseudogene. The clonotype was recovered from a woman aged 40 to 50 in good health and CMV-seropositive. CDR3 DNA: TGTGCAAGTCGCTTCACACTAGCGGGGGCCTACAATGAGCAGTTCTTC. It codes for CASRFTLAGAYNEQFF.